One sample yielded the 23 T cell receptor beta chains listed below, sequenced in a study of blood T cell repertoires in COVID-19. The method was immunoSEQ multiplex PCR; TCRdb's version includes in-frame clones alone and lacks a portion of them. Altogether more than 50,000 clones are present, under 85% being singletons, with the ten largest covering roughly 2%. The sample consisted of peripheral blood. These receptors originate from a woman in her sixties or seventies with acute or convalescent COVID-19.

This clone showed up just a few times. As DNA, the CDR3 is TGTGCCAGTAGTTTCCTCCGGGGGGACCTAACTGAAGCTTTCTTT. It is translated as CASSFLRGDLTEAFF. V usage is TRBV19 and J usage is TRBJ1-1, with D possibly TRBD1 on 5 matching bases. V was shortened by 5 bases and J by 5 bases, with 18 bases between the two germline ends. The CDR3 loop spans 15 amino acids. In germline, CDR1 is LNHDA, CDR2 SQIVND (reference sequence).

This clone has a handful of counts. This chain joins TRBV7-9 and TRBJ1-2; maybe TRBD1 (5 bases). Trimming cost V 5 bases and J 4 bases, with 11 bases left between them. The germline V gene encodes CDR1 SEHNR and CDR2 FQNEAQ (reference sequence). This CDR3 has 13 amino acids. The CDR3 nucleotides are TGTGCCAGCAGCCCGACAGAGTCCTATGGCTACACCTTC. This encodes CASSPTESYGYTF.

The chain recombines TRBV19 with TRBJ2-3; 13 bases align to TRBD2. There are 16 residues in the CDR3. V dropped 9 bases and J dropped 2; count of bases not matched to a gene: 8. Germline CDR1 reads LNHDA; CDR2 reads SQIVND (reference sequence). In nucleotides, the CDR3 is TGTGCCAGCGGGACTAGCGGGATGATCGCCACAGATACGCAGTATTTT. Translating it yields CASGTSGMIATDTQYF.

This chain uses TRBV6-1 with TRBJ1-2; 7 bases agree with TRBD1. The germline CDR1 and CDR2 sequences are MNHNS and SASEGT. CDR3 length: 15 residues. The ends lost 3 bases at V and 10 bases at J; junction bases unmatched: 14. CDR3 sequence: CASSDSTGYRSPYTF. Written as DNA, the CDR3 is TGTGCCAGCAGTGATTCGACAGGGTATCGTTCTCCCTACACCTTC.

The chain joins TRBV5-8 to TRBJ1-2; maybe TRBD1 (6 bases). The ends were cut back, 4 bases at V and 1 base at J, with 14 bases in the middle. Germline CDR1 reads SGHTS; CDR2 reads YDEGEE. CDR3 length: 15 residues. The DNA for the CDR3 is TGTGCCAGCAGCCTAGGACAGAGAAGTAACTATGGCTACACCTTC. It codes for CASSLGQRSNYGYTF.

The CDR3 region has the DNA TGTGCCAGCAGTGTGCAGGGGTTGAGGGTGACTGAAGCTTTCTTT. Translating it yields CASSVQGLRVTEAFF. V and J are TRBV2 and TRBJ1-1; a weak D match, TRBD1 (6 bases). Deletions cut 4 bases from V and 5 bases from J, with 17 bases between. The CDR3 sequence is 15 residues long. From germline, CDR1 is SNHLY and CDR2 FYNNEI.

The V gene is TRBV30, the J gene TRBJ1-2; 10 bases line up with TRBD1. V gave up 0 bases and J gave up 6 bases; unmatched junction bases: 7. The CDR3 sequence is 15 residues long. In germline, CDR1 is GTSNPN, CDR2 SVGIG (reference sequence). The CDR3 DNA sequence: TGTGCCTGGAGTGTCCCGGGACAGGGGTTGGATGGCTACACCTTC. Translating it yields CAWSVPGQGLDGYTF.

The chain links TRBV25-1 to TRBJ1-1; D is ambiguous. Germline CDR1 and CDR2: MGHDK and SYGVNS. Trimming took off 2 bases at V and 0 bases at J, with 7 bases between the two ends. The CDR3 is 14 amino acids. Written as DNA, the CDR3 is TGTGCCAGCAGTGAACCCTCTTTGAACACTGAAGCTTTCTTT. This encodes CASSEPSLNTEAFF.

V usage is TRBV9 and J usage is TRBJ2-2; TRBD2 matches 12 bases. Germline V gives CDR1 SGDLS, CDR2 YYNGEE. The length of the CDR3 is 18 residues. The J segment lost 7 bases and the V segment lost 2 bases, leaving 12 bases of the junction unmatched. The CDR3, as DNA: TGTGCCAGCAGCGTCACCCTTCTAGCGGGGGGGCGGAACGGGGAGCTGTTTTTT. It codes for CASSVTLLAGGRNGELFF.

This chain connects TRBV6-1 to TRBJ2-5; 11 positions match TRBD2. The V gene end was trimmed by 3 bases and the J gene end by 5 bases; junction bases not matched to a gene: 8. Germline CDR1 reads MNHNS; CDR2 reads SASEGT. The CDR3 runs to 16 residues. This CDR3 reads CASSDLLAGARETQYF. DNA for the CDR3: TGTGCCAGCAGTGATTTACTAGCGGGAGCAAGGGAGACCCAGTACTTC.

The sample holds a few counts of this clone. CDR3 sequence reads: CASRERTVMNTEAFF. The CDR3 nucleotides read TGTGCCAGCAGGGAGAGGACAGTCATGAACACTGAAGCTTTCTTT. V gene TRBV2 combines with J gene TRBJ1-1; D is perhaps TRBD1 (6 bases). CDR1 SNHLY and CDR2 FYNNEI come from the germline V gene. Trimming took 6 bases from V and 0 from J, leaving 14 bases between them. There are 15 residues in the CDR3.

This clone was detected once. This chain links TRBV7-3 with TRBJ2-3; 9 bases fit TRBD2. J was trimmed by 0 bases and V by 0 bases; bases with no gene match: 4. From germline, CDR1 is SGHTA and CDR2 FQGTGA. The CDR3 covers 17 residues. CDR3 DNA sequence: TGTGCCAGCAGCTTAACCGGGGCGGGAGGGAGCACAGATACGCAGTATTTT. It codes for CASSLTGAGGSTDTQYF.

The chain is built from TRBV5-6 and TRBJ1-2; TRBD1 aligns across 10 bases. The junction had 6 bases not matched to a gene; V was cut back by 4 bases and J by 6 bases. CDR1 is SGHDT, CDR2 YYEEEE, per germline. This CDR3 has 14 amino acids. The CDR3: CASSLGQGEHGYTF. CDR3 coding DNA: TGTGCCAGCAGCCTCGGACAGGGGGAACATGGCTACACCTTC.

This chain uses TRBV2 with TRBJ1-2; the D gene is possibly TRBD1 (5 bases). Trimming stripped 6 bases from V and 0 bases from J, with 8 bases between. There are 13 residues in the CDR3. Germline values: CDR1 SNHLY, CDR2 FYNNEI. The CDR3 sequence: CASSATANYGYTF. CDR3 in DNA: TGTGCCAGCAGCGCGACAGCTAACTATGGCTACACCTTC.

The rearrangement links TRBV3-1 (or the pseudogene TRBV3-2) to TRBJ2-7; D might be TRBD2 (6 bases). Trimming took off 1 base at V and 2 bases at J, with 18 bases between the two ends. CDR1 is LGHDT and CDR2 is YNNKEL in the germline V gene (reference sequence). The CDR3 spans 17 residues. CDR3 region: CASSQAGLRDWPYEQYF. The DNA for the CDR3 is TGTGCCAGCAGCCAAGCCGGGCTTAGGGACTGGCCCTACGAGCAGTACTTC.

There are a few counts of this clone. This rearrangement joins TRBV4-1 to TRBJ1-2; D may be TRBD1 (5 bases). CDR3 size: 15 residues. Germline V gene lookup returns CDR1 MGHRA and CDR2 YSYEKL. Trimming removed 4 bases from V and 5 bases from J, with 17 bases in between. Written as DNA, the CDR3 is TGCGCCAGCAGCCCTTTAGCCCGGGGGGATTATGGCTACACCTTC. It translates to CASSPLARGDYGYTF.

CDR3 in amino acids: CASSPGGLAGSYEQYF. DNA for the CDR3: TGTGCCAGCAGTCCGGGGGGACTAGCGGGGTCCTACGAGCAGTACTTC. V gene TRBV28 combines with J gene TRBJ2-7; TRBD2 agrees at 13 bases. The germline V gene has CDR1 MDHEN and CDR2 SYDVKM. The V segment lost 5 bases and the J segment 1 base; nucleotides outside the gene matches: 5. The CDR3 runs 16 residues. Full variable domain (remainder filled in from reference TRBV28 and TRBJ2-7): DVKVTQSSRYLVKRTGEKVFLECVQDMDHENMFWYRQDPGLGLRLIYFSYDVKMKEKGDIPEGYSVSREKKERFSLILESASTNQTSMYLCASSPGGLAGSYEQYFGPGTRLTVT.

This chain uses TRBV9 with TRBJ2-3; 7 nucleotides align to TRBD2. The CDR3 length is 15 residues. The J segment lost 4 bases and the V segment lost 4 bases, leaving 9 bases of the junction unmatched. CDR1 is SGDLS, CDR2 YYNGEE, per germline. The DNA of the CDR3 is TGTGCCAGCAGCCTTAGGACTAGTTGGGCAGATACGCAGTATTTT. Its translation is CASSLRTSWADTQYF.

The chain couples TRBV6-4 to TRBJ2-1; 13 positions match TRBD2. V gave up 0 bases and J gave up 7 bases; unmatched junction bases: 0. CDR1 and CDR2 from the germline V gene are MRHNA and SNTAGT. The CDR3 consists of 15 residues. The CDR3 sequence: CASSDSLAGGNEQFF. Written as DNA, the CDR3 is TGTGCCAGCAGTGACTCACTAGCGGGAGGGAATGAGCAGTTCTTC.

The chain has TRBV2 and TRBJ2-7; perhaps TRBD1 as D (5 bases). CDR1 and CDR2 from the germline V gene are SNHLY and FYNNEI. The CDR3 is 14 residues long. Trimming stripped 4 bases from V and 1 base from J, with 11 bases between. The CDR3 bases are TGTGCCAGCAGTGTCGATAGACAGTCCTACGAGCAGTACTTC. Protein sequence: CASSVDRQSYEQYF. Full variable domain (outside the CDR3, taken from reference TRBV2 and TRBJ2-7): EPEVTQTPSHQVTQMGQEVILRCVPISNHLYFYWYRQILGQKVEFLVSFYNNEISEKSEIFDDQFSVERPDGSNFTLKIRSTKLEDSAMYFCASSVDRQSYEQYFGPGTRLTVT.

This clone showed up just once. The V gene is TRBV4-1, the J gene TRBJ2-7; 8 bases are shared with TRBD1. V shed 1 base, J shed 7 bases, and the junction held 12 bases outside the gene matches. Germline V gene lookup returns CDR1 MGHRA and CDR2 YSYEKL. CDR3 length: 16 amino acids. Here the CDR3 DNA reads TGCGCCAGCAGCCAAGTAGTCGGGACAGGACTATATGAGCAGTACTTC. It translates to CASSQVVGTGLYEQYF.

V gene TRBV9 combines with J gene TRBJ2-7; a possible D gene is TRBD2 (6 bases). The CDR3 sequence is 13 residues long. From germline, CDR1 is SGDLS and CDR2 YYNGEE. The germline V and J ends were trimmed by 3 bases and 4 bases, with 11 bases remaining between them. CDR3 region: CASSARLGYEQYF. For the CDR3, the DNA is TGTGCCAGCAGCGCACGACTAGGTTACGAGCAGTACTTC.

The J gene is TRBJ2-5, the V gene TRBV5-4, with 8 positions matching TRBD2. After removal of 0 bases from V and 8 bases from J, the junction contained 6 bases not matched to a gene. The CDR3 covers 14 residues. In germline, CDR1 is SGHNT, CDR2 YYREEE (reference sequence). The CDR3 region is CASSLGLAGETQYF. The CDR3, as DNA: TGTGCCAGCAGCTTGGGGCTAGCGGGTGAAACCCAGTACTTC.